Sequencing of this TCR beta chain was carried out in a study of CD8+ T cells in alopecia areata (dated by TCRdb to 2016 to 2019). Background for the entire study: The treated patients, all with moderate-to-severe alopecia areata, were enrolled in an open-label pilot trial of oral tofacitinib given at 5 to 10 mg twice daily. Tofacitinib was given for 6 to 18 months, followed by 6 months of follow-up off drug to assess delayed response and recurrence. Patients on tofacitinib were biopsied at baseline and after 4 and 24 weeks of treatment, and several of the patients also had a later scalp biopsy. In humans, TCRbeta sequencing was performed on scalp tissue and on sorted CD4+ and CD8+ peripheral blood T cells from healthy controls and from patients with patchy or totalis/universalis alopecia areata. Scalp clonality was compared among normal scalp (n=4), patchy alopecia areata scalp (n=8), and alopecia totalis/universalis scalp (n=8). RNA came from the PAXgene miRNA kit for fixed scalp, the miRNeasy kit for PBMCs, and the RNeasy kit for mouse skin. TCRbeta CDR3 regions were amplified by immunoSEQ multiplex PCR using 35 Vbeta forward and 13 Jbeta reverse primers. The SALT score, which quantifies the percentage of affected scalp surface area, was used to measure disease severity in treated patients. The study used high-throughput TCRbeta sequencing to examine T cell clonal expansion in alopecia areata, in both the C3H/HeJ mouse model and human patients. The paper as a whole reports these results and caveats: Many expanded lesional clones were found to persist in scalp and blood during tofacitinib treatment, and relapse after treatment cessation may be partly explained by this persistence. Tofacitinib significantly lowered scalp clonality and the number of expanded CD8+ clones among the top 100 scalp clones. TCR sequences shared between patients were less clear than in mice, possibly partly because of HLA diversity in the patient population. Because the treated cohort was small and included a single nonresponder, larger studies are needed to assess links between baseline CD8+ expansion and response. Unlike mouse skin, where gammadelta T cells dominate, normal human skin contains resident alphabeta T cells that get sequenced too, which complicates analysis of the scalp TCR repertoire. Compared with normal scalp, lesional scalp, particularly in alopecia totalis/universalis, had higher clonality and more expanded CD8+ clones, which suggests antigenic drive.

The time point label here, explained by the study, means: more than 3 weeks on oral tofacitinib. In light of the paper, this sample's treatment or condition label describes: oral pan-JAK inhibitor, 5-10 mg twice daily. Lesional scalp punch biopsies and peripheral blood were obtained from alopecia areata patients. After PBMCs were isolated by density centrifugation and stained for CD3, CD4 and CD8, a FACSAria was used to sort CD4+ and CD8+ T cells. This clone occurred a few times. No antigen is known for it. Per-nucleotide qualities are absent, and no much larger clonotype sits a single base away. Library preparation used the immunoSEQ multiplex PCR assay. RNA was extracted from all samples and reverse transcribed into cDNA, which served as template for TCR sequencing. SuperScript III was used for first-strand cDNA synthesis, primed with a 2:1 mix of oligo-dT and random hexamers. A synthetic immune receptor repertoire was used to assess amplification bias, and residual bias was removed computationally. As for how the authors treated the data: After raw reads were preprocessed to remove errors, the CDR3 was defined following IMGT conventions as running from the conserved cysteine to phenylalanine. To get clonality, Shannon entropy was normalized by log2 of the number of productive unique TCRs and the result was subtracted from 1. Whether scalp clones were CD4 or CD8 was inferred by matching scalp TCRbeta sequences against CD4 and CD8 repertoires sorted from blood. The table was pulled from immuneACCESS by TCRdb, which kept in-frame rearrangements only. Such tables lose some clones; where checked, under half of the loss comes from unresolved V genes, and the rest has no known cause. The V and J calls and clone size were taken over from that table, and D and trimming were inferred from the DNA. The sample data list about 190,000 clones, and roughly three fifths of these were observed just once. About 0.65% of the sample rests with the top ten.

Including cysteine and phenylalanine, the CDR3 has 14 amino acids. The kept DNA is CDR3 alone, 42 bases in frame from the first base. For CDR1 and CDR2, the germline V gene lists KGHSH and LQKENI. The V end gives up 5 bases and the J end 4 bases, leaving 5 bases in the junction not matched to a gene. This TCR was sampled from a human donor with alopecia areata. This specimen consisted of CD4+ T cells sorted from blood, obtained at week 4, from a patient treated with tofacitinib. Here the chain combines TRBV18 and TRBJ1-1; 9 junctional bases match TRBD1. CDR3 reads: CASSTGTGITEAFF. The nucleotide sequence is given as TGTGCCAGCTCAACCGGGACAGGGATCACTGAAGCTTTCTTT.